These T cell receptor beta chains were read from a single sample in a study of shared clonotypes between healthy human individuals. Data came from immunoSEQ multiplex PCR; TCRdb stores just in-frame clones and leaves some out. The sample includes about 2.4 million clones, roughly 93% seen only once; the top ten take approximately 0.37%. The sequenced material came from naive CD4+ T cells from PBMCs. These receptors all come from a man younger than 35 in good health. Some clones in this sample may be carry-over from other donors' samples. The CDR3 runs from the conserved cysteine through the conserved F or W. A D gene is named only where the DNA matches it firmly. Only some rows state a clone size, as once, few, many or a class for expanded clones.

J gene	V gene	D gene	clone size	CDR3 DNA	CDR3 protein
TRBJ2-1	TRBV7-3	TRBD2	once	TGTGCCAGCAGCGCAGGCCCTAGCGGCAATGAGCAGTTCTTC	CASSAGPSGNEQFF
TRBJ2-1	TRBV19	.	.	TGTGCCGTTCGGGCAGCAGCATTGCCTGAGCAGTTCTTC	CAVRAAALPEQFF
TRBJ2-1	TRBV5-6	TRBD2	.	TGTGCCAGCAGCCCCGGACTAGCGGGACGGCAGTTCTTC	CASSPGLAGRQFF
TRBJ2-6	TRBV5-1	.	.	TGCGCCAGCACATGGCAGGCCCTCTCTGGGGCCAACGTCCTGACTTTC	CASTWQALSGANVLTF
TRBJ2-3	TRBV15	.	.	TGTGCCACCAGCAGAGGACTCAGCGGGAGCACAGATACGCAGTATTTT	CATSRGLSGSTDTQYF
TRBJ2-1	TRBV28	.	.	TGTGCCAGCAGTACCAATCTCAGGGGAAGGGGTTACAATGAGCAGTTCTTC	CASSTNLRGRGYNEQFF
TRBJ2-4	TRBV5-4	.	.	TGTGCCAGCAGCTTAGGGGGGGATGCCAAAAACATTCAGTACTTC	CASSLGGDAKNIQYF
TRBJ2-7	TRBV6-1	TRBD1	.	TGTGCCAGCAGCTTGTGGGACAGGGAGTCCTACGAGCAGTACTTC	CASSLWDRESYEQYF
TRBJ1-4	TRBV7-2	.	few	TGTGCCAGCAGCTTGTCAGGGCATGAAAAACTGTTTTTT	CASSLSGHEKLFF
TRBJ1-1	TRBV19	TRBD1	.	TGTGCCAGTAGTATAGTGGGGGCAGGGGGCTACACTGAAGCTTTCTTT	CASSIVGAGGYTEAFF
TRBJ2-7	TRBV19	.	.	TGTGCCAGTAGTATAGGAACAGGGACCGCAACCTACGAGCAGTACTTC	CASSIGTGTATYEQYF
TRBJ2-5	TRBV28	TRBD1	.	TGTGCCAGCAGTTGGGACAGAGAGACCCAGTACTTC	CASSWDRETQYF
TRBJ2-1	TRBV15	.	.	TGTGCCACCAGCAGTAGGACAAGGATCTTACATGAGCAGTTCTTC	CATSSRTRILHEQFF
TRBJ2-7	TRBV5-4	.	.	TGTGCCAGCAGCTTGGGACAGAGCTACGAGCAGTACTTC	CASSLGQSYEQYF
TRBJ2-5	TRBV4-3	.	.	TGCGCCAGCAGCCCTCCGTTAGACAGAGGGAACGAAGAGACCCAGTACTTC	CASSPPLDRGNEETQYF
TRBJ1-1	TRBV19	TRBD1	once	TGTGCCAGTAGACCGAAGGGGGCTGGTATGAACACTGAAGCTTTCTTT	CASRPKGAGMNTEAFF
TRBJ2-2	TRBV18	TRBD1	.	TGTGCCAGCTCACCTACCGGGACAGGGAGCACCGGGGAGCTGTTTTTT	CASSPTGTGSTGELFF
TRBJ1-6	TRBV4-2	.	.	TGTGCCAGCAGCCTGAGTCGGGGGAACTCACCCCTCCACTTT	CASSLSRGNSPLHF